Below, 27 T cell receptor beta chains from the same sample are listed, as sequenced in a study of T cells in women clearing cervical HPV infection. Only in-frame clones appear in the TCRdb table, and some are missing; sequencing was by immunoSEQ multiplex PCR. The table lists about 39,000 clones. Specimen: blood buffy coat. The receptors derive from a woman aged 18-69 years with a cervical HPV16 infection that either progressed to CIN3+ or cleared (not recorded which).

A note on this clone: The CDR3 is cut off 3 residues early in the read; its end comes from the germline J gene. V is TRBV20-1 and J is TRBJ2-6; D is possibly TRBD1 or TRBD2 (5 bases each). The CDR3 loop spans 15 amino acids. Germline values: CDR1 DFQATT, CDR2 SNEGSKA (reference sequence). The V and J ends lost 5 bases and 3 bases respectively, with 14 bases between them. The CDR3 reads CSAAERGFGANVLTF. Partial CDR3 DNA: TGCAGTGCTGCCGAGAGGGGCTTTGGGGCCAACGTC.

Notes on this clone: Sequencing ends 3 residues short of the CDR3 end; the germline J gene provides the rest. The chain couples TRBV4-1 to TRBJ1-4; D ambiguous. This CDR3 has 15 residues. Germline V gene lookup returns CDR1 MGHRA and CDR2 YSYEKL. V was cut by 1 base and J by 7 bases, with 13 bases left in between. The CDR3 region is CASSQVGTRGEKLFF. The covered CDR3 bases are TGCGCCAGCAGCCAAGTCGGAACTCGGGGTGAAAAA.

Regarding this clone: The CDR3 is cut off 3 residues early in the read; its end comes from the germline J gene. The rearrangement links TRBV20-1 to TRBJ2-5; the D is unclear. CDR3 length: 13 residues. Trimming left V 6 bases short and J 5 bases short, with 16 bases between. Germline CDR1 and CDR2: DFQATT and SNEGSKA (reference sequence). CDR3 in amino acids: CSAIGPPSETQYF. The sequenced part of the CDR3 DNA is TGCAGTGCCATTGGCCCCCCTTCGGAGACC.

Details on this clone: The read finishes 3 residues shy of the CDR3 end, and the germline J gene is used to complete it. The V gene is TRBV6-2 or TRBV6-3, the J gene TRBJ1-2; the D is unclear. The V end lost 10 bases, the J end lost 3 bases, and 18 bases lay between the germline ends. This CDR3 has 14 amino acids. Looked up from germline, CDR1 is MNHEY and CDR2 is SVGEGT. CDR3 DNA (partial): TGTGCCACCCATCCGAGGTCGAGGTACTATGGC. Translating it yields CATHPRSRYYG. The CDR3 in its entirety is CATHPRSRYYGYTF.

Details on this clone: The read terminates 3 residues before the CDR3 end, so the remaining end is supplied by the germline J gene. The rearrangement links TRBV19 to TRBJ1-1; D is possibly TRBD1 (6 bases). The CDR3 contains 13 residues. Trimming took off 5 bases at V and 1 base at J, with 8 bases between the two ends. The germline gives CDR1 LNHDA, CDR2 SQIVND (reference sequence). The sequenced part of the CDR3 DNA is TGTGCCAGTAGTTTGGACAGGAACACTGAA. This gives the protein CASSLDRNTE. The whole CDR3 reads CASSLDRNTEAFF.

With regard to this clone: The read gets to within 3 residues of the CDR3 end, and the germline J gene fills in the rest. The chain carries TRBV12-3 or TRBV12-4 and TRBJ2-1; 9 bases align to TRBD2. CDR3 length equals 14 residues. V lost 5 bases and J lost 8; bases outside the gene matches: 7. The covered CDR3 bases are TGTGCCAGCAGTCCCACGACTAGCGGCGATGAG. Its translation is CASSPTTSGDE. The whole CDR3 region reads CASSPTTSGDEQFF.

Comments on this clone: The read halts 3 residues ahead of the CDR3 end, with the missing end drawn from the germline J gene. The J gene is TRBJ2-7, the V gene TRBV9, with 9 bases lining up with TRBD2. This CDR3 spans 14 amino acids. Germline values: CDR1 SGDLS, CDR2 YYNGEE. The junction had 6 bases not matched to a gene; V was cut back by 4 bases and J by 4 bases. Incomplete CDR3 DNA: TGTGCCAGCAGCCCCGGCCTAGCGGGATACGAG. Residues: CASSPGLAGYE. The entire CDR3 protein is CASSPGLAGYEQYF.

Details on this clone: The read comes to an end 3 residues before the CDR3 does, leaving the germline J gene to fill in the end. This chain joins TRBV10-3 and TRBJ2-3; D gene ambiguous. This CDR3 has 13 amino acids. V was clipped by 7 bases and J by 1 base, with 9 bases between them. Germline V gene data show CDR1 as ENHRY and CDR2 as SYGVKD. CDR3 bases read: TGTGCCATCATTGATAGTGGCACAGATACG. Translating it yields CAIIDSGTDT. The whole CDR3 reads CAIIDSGTDTQYF.

In regard to this clone: The CDR3 end lies 3 residues beyond the end of the read and is filled in from the germline J gene. The rearrangement links TRBV7-9 to TRBJ2-3, with 8 nucleotides matching TRBD1. CDR3 length equals 15 residues. The V and J ends lost 2 bases and 5 bases, in that order; junction bases with no gene match: 6. CDR1 and CDR2 (germline): SEHNR, FQNEAQ (reference sequence). The part of the CDR3 DNA that was read is TGTGCCAGCAGCTTATTGACAGGGGCGGGAGATACG. Translation gives CASSLLTGAGDT. The full CDR3 reads CASSLLTGAGDTQYF.

On this clone: The CDR3 is cut off 3 residues early in the read; its end comes from the germline J gene. The genes are TRBV10-3 and TRBJ1-6; TRBD1 might be the D (5 bases). Germline-derived CDR1 and CDR2 are ENHRY and SYGVKD. CDR3 length: 14 amino acids. Trimming pared 3 bases from V and 10 bases from J, leaving 13 bases between. The CDR3 reads CAISDGGVGSPLHF. Partial CDR3 DNA: TGTGCCATCAGTGATGGAGGGGTAGGGTCACCC.

As for this clone: A read error may produce the germline difference seen at one junction end. The read gets to within 3 residues of the CDR3 end, and the germline J gene fills in the rest. This chain uses TRBV7-7 with TRBJ2-3, with 7 positions matching TRBD2. Looked up from germline, CDR1 is SSHAT and CDR2 is FNYEAQ (reference sequence). The length of the CDR3 is 15 residues. The CDR3 spells CASSLSGLEKDTQYF. CDR3 DNA (partial): TGTGCTAGCAGCTTGAGCGGACTAGAGAAAGATACG.

Details on this clone: The CDR3 end lies 3 residues beyond the end of the read and is filled in from the germline J gene. The rearrangement links TRBV20-1 to TRBJ1-1; D is possibly TRBD1 (5 bases). Trimming pared 5 bases from V and 7 bases from J, leaving 20 bases between. This CDR3 comprises 14 residues. The germline V gene has CDR1 DFQATT and CDR2 SNEGSKA (reference sequence). This CDR3 is CSASRARAGGEAFF. CDR3 DNA, as far as it was read: TGCAGTGCTTCCCGGGCAAGGGCCGGGGGTGAA.

Comment on this clone: The read halts 3 residues ahead of the CDR3 end, with the missing end drawn from the germline J gene. V usage is TRBV2 and J usage is TRBJ1-5; 12 nucleotides agree with TRBD1. The germline CDR1 and CDR2 sequences are SNHLY and FYNNEI. Trimming removed 6 bases from V and 7 bases from J; junction bases left unmatched: 10. The CDR3 sequence is 16 residues long. The sequenced part of the CDR3 DNA is TGTGCCAGCAGGGAGCAGGGACAGGGGGCGGGACAGCCC. It encodes CASREQGQGAGQP. The full-length CDR3 reads as CASREQGQGAGQPQHF.

For this clone: The DNA ends 3 residues before the CDR3 does, and the rest of the CDR3 is filled in from the germline J gene. The V and J genes are TRBV3-1 (or the pseudogene TRBV3-2) and TRBJ1-6; 7 bases map to TRBD1. Germline-derived CDR1 and CDR2 are LGHDT and YNNKEL (reference sequence). The ends lost 1 base at V and 6 bases at J; junction bases unmatched: 3. The CDR3 contains 15 residues. CDR3 sequence: CASSQGTGSNSPLHF. The DNA read from the CDR3 is TGTGCCAGCAGCCAAGGGACAGGATCTAATTCACCC.

To note about this clone: The CDR3 extends 3 residues past the end of the read, so its final part is completed from the germline J gene. The V call is TRBV2, the J call TRBJ2-7; 7 nucleotides match TRBD1. The CDR3 loop spans 14 amino acids. CDR1 is SNHLY, CDR2 FYNNEI, per germline. After removal of 6 bases from V and 3 bases from J, the junction contained 8 bases not matched to a gene. The CDR3 bases that were read are TGTGCCAGCAGGGAGACAGGGAGTTTCTACGAG. It is translated as CASRETGSFYE. The complete CDR3 protein is CASRETGSFYEQYF.

Notes on this clone: The sequenced fragment ends 3 residues before the CDR3 boundary, so the rest is inferred from the germline J gene. The chain combines TRBV5-4 with TRBJ2-2, with TRBD2 matching 11 bases. The germline CDR1 and CDR2 sequences are SGHNT and YYREEE (reference sequence). This CDR3 contains 15 residues. V was clipped by 4 bases and J by 3 bases; unmatched bases: 2. The CDR3 is CASSRTSGYTGELFF. The covered CDR3 bases are TGTGCCAGCAGCCGGACTAGCGGGTACACCGGGGAG.

Points on this clone: Coverage ceases 3 residues before the CDR3 finishes, and the germline J gene fills in the end. The chain recombines TRBV7-3 with TRBJ1-1; a possible D gene is TRBD1 (5 bases). CDR1 is SGHTA, CDR2 FQGTGA, per germline. V was cut by 2 bases and J by 5 bases, with 18 bases left in between. The CDR3 extends over 16 amino acids. This CDR3 is CASSLGLWQGGTEAFF. The CDR3 DNA, read in part, is TGTGCCAGCAGCTTAGGTCTTTGGCAGGGCGGTACTGAA.

Turning to this clone: The observed sequence ends 3 residues before the CDR3 terminus, with the missing tail filled in from the germline J gene. V and J are TRBV5-6 and TRBJ2-7; TRBD1 aligns across 9 bases. The V gene's germline CDR1 is SGHDT and CDR2 YYEEEE. The trim removed 2 bases at V and 5 bases at J, leaving 8 bases unmatched. This CDR3 region has 15 residues. The CDR3 protein is CASSLPGQGPHEQYF. The sequenced CDR3 bases are TGTGCCAGCAGCTTACCGGGACAGGGTCCCCACGAG.

A note on this clone: Read data end 3 residues before the CDR3 end; the end is taken from the germline J gene. The rearrangement joins TRBV19 to TRBJ1-1; D unclear. V was pared by 6 bases and J by 5 bases, with 10 bases between. The CDR3 length is 12 residues. Germline V gives CDR1 LNHDA, CDR2 SQIVND (reference sequence). Partial CDR3 DNA: TGTGCCAGTAGCAGGACTCGGACTGAA. It is translated as CASSRTRTE. Given in full, the CDR3 is CASSRTRTEAFF.

This clone is called medium-sized based on its frequency. The read falls 3 residues short of the CDR3 end, and the missing part is taken from the germline J gene. The rearrangement joins TRBV5-8 to TRBJ2-6; D is unclear. Between the trimmed V and J ends, which lost 6 bases and 5 bases, there was a span of 15 bases. Germline V gene data show CDR1 as SGHTS and CDR2 as YDEGEE. The CDR3 sequence is 15 residues long. The DNA read from the CDR3 is TGTGCCAGCACCTTTTCGGGTGGTAGGGCCAACGTC. Translating gives CASTFSGGRANV. The whole CDR3 region reads CASTFSGGRANVLTF.

Worth noting for this clone: The read gets to within 3 residues of the CDR3 end, and the germline J gene fills in the rest. The rearrangement links TRBV5-1 to TRBJ1-1; 7 bases agree with TRBD1. The CDR3 has 14 residues. Germline trimming cut 3 bases from V and 0 bases from J; bases unmatched to any gene: 2. Germline CDR1 and CDR2: SGHRS and YFSETQ. The covered CDR3 bases are TGCGCCAGCAGCTATACAGGGGTGAACACTGAA. Encoded protein: CASSYTGVNTE. From start to end, the CDR3 is CASSYTGVNTEAFF.

Worth noting for this clone: Read coverage stops 3 residues before the CDR3 terminus; the germline J gene supplies the remainder. This sequence joins TRBV19 and TRBJ1-5; 10 positions agree with TRBD1. The trim removed 8 bases at V and 4 bases at J, leaving 5 bases unmatched. Germline V CDR1 and CDR2: LNHDA, SQIVND (reference sequence). The CDR3 consists of 14 residues. The part of the CDR3 DNA that was read is TGTGCCAGTGCTCCGGGACAGGGGAATCAGCCC. It specifies CASAPGQGNQP. The entire CDR3 sequence reads CASAPGQGNQPQHF.

With respect to this clone: The read is 3 residues too short to cover the CDR3 end, so that end is filled in from the germline J gene. This rearrangement joins TRBV9 to TRBJ2-7; D call uncertain. The CDR3 totals 14 residues. Germline assignment: CDR1 SGDLS and CDR2 YYNGEE. The V end lost 0 bases, the J end lost 3 bases, and 10 bases lay between the germline ends. The CDR3 bases that were read are TGTGCCAGCAGCGTAGCCCCCACGGGCTACGAG. Its translation: CASSVAPTGYE. The entire CDR3 sequence reads CASSVAPTGYEQYF. The full variable domain, with the rest looked up from reference TRBV9 and TRBJ2-7, is DSGVTQTPKHLITATGQRVTLRCSPRSGDLSVYWYQQSLDQGLQFLIQYYNGEERAKGNILERFSAQQFPDLHSELNLSSLELGDSALYFCASSVAPTGYEQYFGPGTRLTVT.

Of note for this clone: The CDR3 extends 3 residues past the end of the read, so its final part is completed from the germline J gene. The rearrangement links TRBV11-1 to TRBJ2-6, with TRBD2 matching over 7 bases. The CDR3 runs to 15 residues. Looked up from germline, CDR1 is SGHAT and CDR2 is FQDESV (reference sequence). V lost 7 bases to trimming and J lost 0 bases; unmatched junction nucleotides: 3. CDR3 loop: CASTPGGSGANVLTF. CDR3 DNA (partial): TGTGCCAGCACCCCGGGGGGCTCTGGGGCCAACGTC. Looking up the rest from reference TRBV11-1 and TRBJ2-6 gives the full variable domain: EAEVAQSPRYKITEKSQAVAFWCDPISGHATLYWYRQILGQGPELLVQFQDESVVDDSQLPKDRFSAERLKGVDSTLKIQPAELGDSAMYLCASTPGGSGANVLTFGAGSRLTVL.

Concerning this clone itself: The CDR3 is cut off 3 residues early in the read; its end comes from the germline J gene. The V gene is TRBV20-1, the J gene TRBJ2-7, with TRBD1 matching over 10 bases. The germline CDR1 and CDR2 sequences are DFQATT and SNEGSKA (reference sequence). This CDR3 comprises 15 residues. The V and J ends lost 6 bases and 3 bases, in that order; junction bases with no gene match: 11. CDR3 DNA, as far as it was read: TGCAGTGCGATCCCCGGGACAGGGGAGGGCTACGAG. This translates into CSAIPGTGEGYE. The CDR3 in full is CSAIPGTGEGYEQYF.

A word on this clone: The read halts 3 residues ahead of the CDR3 end, with the missing end drawn from the germline J gene. The genes are TRBV20-1 and TRBJ2-3; tentative D call: TRBD1 (5 bases). V was clipped by 6 bases and J by 8 bases, with 18 bases between them. The CDR3 extends over 13 amino acids. Germline loops: CDR1 DFQATT, CDR2 SNEGSKA (reference sequence). The CDR3 bases that were read are TGCAGTGCGAGCCGGCAGGGTTCGGCTACG. This encodes CSASRQGSAT. The entire CDR3 reads CSASRQGSATQYF.

The sequenced CDR3 bases are TGTGCCAGCAGCAACCCGTTCGGGGGGCGGGAGACC. Its protein product is CASSNPFGGRET. The CDR3, in full, reads CASSNPFGGRETQYF. The genes are TRBV11-3 and TRBJ2-5; TRBD2 is a possible D gene (7 bases). The read stops 3 residues short of the end of the CDR3; the missing end is completed from the germline J gene. Germline CDR1 and CDR2: SGHNT and YENEEA. The CDR3 is 15 residues long. V lost 5 bases, J lost 5 bases, and 18 bases lay in between.